This T cell receptor beta chain was documented in a study of OX40 agonist ivuxolimab in advanced cancers. Study summary: Males comprised about 78% of the group, whose mean age was approximately 60 years (range about 20 to 90).

Deletions cut 2 bases from V and 2 bases from J, with 15 bases between. Germline CDR1 MNHEY, CDR2 SMNVEV (reference sequence). The CDR3 consists of 16 residues. Method: immunoSEQ multiplex PCR; TCRdb's copy keeps in-frame clones and lacks some. The sample includes tens of thousands of clones, 75% to 85% of them seen just once. This receptor was taken from an adult with an advanced solid tumor such as melanoma, head and neck, liver or kidney cancer. The sequencing used CD4+ or CD8+ T cells sorted from blood, collected in a trial of the OX40 agonist ivuxolimab. The V call is TRBV27, the J call TRBJ2-5, with D possibly TRBD2 on 6 matching bases. The CDR3 sequence: CASSLGPFGGQETQYF. The CDR3, as DNA: TGTGCCAGCAGTTTAGGGCCTTTTGGGGGGCAAGAGACCCAGTACTTC.